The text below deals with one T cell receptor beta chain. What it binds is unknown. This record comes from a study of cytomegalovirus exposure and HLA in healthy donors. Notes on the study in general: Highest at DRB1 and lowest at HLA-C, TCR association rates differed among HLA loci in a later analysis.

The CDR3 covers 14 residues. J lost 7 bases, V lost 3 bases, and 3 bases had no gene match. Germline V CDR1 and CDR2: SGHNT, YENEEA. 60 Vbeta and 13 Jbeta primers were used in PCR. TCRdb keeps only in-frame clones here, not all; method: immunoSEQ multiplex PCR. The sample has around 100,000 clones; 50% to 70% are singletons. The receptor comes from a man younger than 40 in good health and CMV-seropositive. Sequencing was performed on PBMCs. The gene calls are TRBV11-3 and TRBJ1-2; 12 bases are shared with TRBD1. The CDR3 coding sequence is TGTGCCAGCAGCTTGGGGACAGGGGGCTCTGGCTACACCTTC. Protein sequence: CASSLGTGGSGYTF.